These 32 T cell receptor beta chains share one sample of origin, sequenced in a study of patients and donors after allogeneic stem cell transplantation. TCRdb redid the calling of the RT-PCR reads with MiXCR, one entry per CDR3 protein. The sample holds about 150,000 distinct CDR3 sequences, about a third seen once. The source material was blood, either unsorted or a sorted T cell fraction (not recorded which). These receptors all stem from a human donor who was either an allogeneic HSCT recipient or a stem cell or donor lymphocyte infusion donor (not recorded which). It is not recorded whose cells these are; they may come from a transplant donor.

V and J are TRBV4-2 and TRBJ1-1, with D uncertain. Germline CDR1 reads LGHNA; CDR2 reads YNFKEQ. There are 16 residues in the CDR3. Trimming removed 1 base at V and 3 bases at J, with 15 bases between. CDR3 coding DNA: TGTGCCAGCAGCCAAGCTCGGCAGGCTGGGGACACTGAAGCTTTCTTT. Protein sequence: CASSQARQAGDTEAFF.

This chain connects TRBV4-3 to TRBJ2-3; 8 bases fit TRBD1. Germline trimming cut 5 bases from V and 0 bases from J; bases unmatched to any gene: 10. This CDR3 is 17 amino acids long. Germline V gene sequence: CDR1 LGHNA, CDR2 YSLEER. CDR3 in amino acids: CASSSLPTGASTDTQYF. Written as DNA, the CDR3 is TGCGCCAGCAGCTCCCTTCCGACAGGGGCTAGCACAGATACGCAGTATTTT.

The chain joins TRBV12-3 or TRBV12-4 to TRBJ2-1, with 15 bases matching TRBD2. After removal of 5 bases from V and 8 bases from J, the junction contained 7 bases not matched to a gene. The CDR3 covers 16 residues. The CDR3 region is CASSRTSGGAVDEQFF. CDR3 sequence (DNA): TGTGCCAGCAGTCGGACTAGCGGGGGGGCCGTAGATGAGCAGTTCTTC.

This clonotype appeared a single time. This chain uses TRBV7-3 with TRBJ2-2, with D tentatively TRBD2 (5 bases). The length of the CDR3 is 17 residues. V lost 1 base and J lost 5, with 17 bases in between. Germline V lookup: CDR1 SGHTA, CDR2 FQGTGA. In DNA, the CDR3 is TGTGCCAGCAGCTTAAGCCCGGGGAAACCGGGGACCGGGGAGCTGTTTTTT. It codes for CASSLSPGKPGTGELFF.

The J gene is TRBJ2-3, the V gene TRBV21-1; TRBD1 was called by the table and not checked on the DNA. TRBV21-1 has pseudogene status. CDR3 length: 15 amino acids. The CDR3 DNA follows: TGTGCGAGCGGGGGCCTCTTCATTAGCACAGATACGCAGTATTTT. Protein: CASGGLFISTDTQYF.

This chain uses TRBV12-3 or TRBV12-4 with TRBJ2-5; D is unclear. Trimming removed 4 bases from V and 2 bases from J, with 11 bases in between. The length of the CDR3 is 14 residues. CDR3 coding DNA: TGTGCCAGCAGTTCACTCAATTTTCAAGAGACCCAGTACTTC. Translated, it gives CASSSLNFQETQYF.

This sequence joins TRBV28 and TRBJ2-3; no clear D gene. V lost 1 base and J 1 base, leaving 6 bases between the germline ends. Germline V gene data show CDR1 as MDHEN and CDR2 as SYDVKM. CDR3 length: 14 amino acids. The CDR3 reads CASSLYQGTDTQYF. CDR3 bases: TGTGCCAGCAGTTTATACCAGGGCACAGATACGCAGTATTTT.

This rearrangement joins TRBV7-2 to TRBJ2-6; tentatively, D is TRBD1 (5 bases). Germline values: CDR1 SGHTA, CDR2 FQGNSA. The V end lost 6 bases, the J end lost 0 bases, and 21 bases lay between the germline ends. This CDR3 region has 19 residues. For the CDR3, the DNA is TGTGCCAGCAGTCCCACCCCCACAGGAATACGCTCTGGGGCCAACGTCCTGACTTTC. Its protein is CASSPTPTGIRSGANVLTF.

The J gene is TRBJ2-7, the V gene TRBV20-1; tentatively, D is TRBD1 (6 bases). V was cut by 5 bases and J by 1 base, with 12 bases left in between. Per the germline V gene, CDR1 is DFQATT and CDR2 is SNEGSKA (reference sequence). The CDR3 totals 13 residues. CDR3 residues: CSAGGQWSYEQYF. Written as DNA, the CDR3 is TGCAGTGCTGGGGGACAATGGTCCTACGAGCAGTACTTC.

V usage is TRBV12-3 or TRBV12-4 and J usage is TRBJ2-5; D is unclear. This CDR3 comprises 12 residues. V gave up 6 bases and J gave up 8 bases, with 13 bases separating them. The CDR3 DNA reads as TGTGCCAGCAGCCCTCCCCTAGGCACCCAGTACTTC. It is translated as CASSPPLGTQYF.

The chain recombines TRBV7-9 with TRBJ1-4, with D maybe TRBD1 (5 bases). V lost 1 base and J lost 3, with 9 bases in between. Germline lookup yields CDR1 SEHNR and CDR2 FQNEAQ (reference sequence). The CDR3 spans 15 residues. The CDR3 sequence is CASSLEGRSNEKLFF. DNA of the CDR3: TGTGCCAGCAGCTTAGAGGGACGGTCTAATGAAAAACTGTTTTTT. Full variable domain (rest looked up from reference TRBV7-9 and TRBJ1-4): DTGVSQNPRHKITKRGQNVTFRCDPISEHNRLYWYRQTLGQGPEFLTYFQNEAQLEKSRLLSDRFSAERPKGSFSTLEIQRTEQGDSAMYLCASSLEGRSNEKLFFGSGTQLSVL.

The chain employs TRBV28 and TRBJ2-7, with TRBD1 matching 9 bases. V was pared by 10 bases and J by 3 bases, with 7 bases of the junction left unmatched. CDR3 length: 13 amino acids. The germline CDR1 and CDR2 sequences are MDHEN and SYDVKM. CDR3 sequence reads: CATGTGFLYEQYV. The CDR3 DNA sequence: TGTGCCACCGGGACAGGGTTCCTCTACGAGCAGTACGTC.

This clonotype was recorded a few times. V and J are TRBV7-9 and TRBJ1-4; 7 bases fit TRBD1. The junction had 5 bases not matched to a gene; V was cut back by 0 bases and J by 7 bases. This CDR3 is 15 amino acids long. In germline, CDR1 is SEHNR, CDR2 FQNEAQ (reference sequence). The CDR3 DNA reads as TGTGCCAGCAGCTTAGCGCTACAGGGGCGTGAAAAACTGTTTTTT. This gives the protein CASSLALQGREKLFF.

This CDR3 is CASSTWTGRSNEKLFF. CDR3 bases: TGTGCCAGCAGTACCTGGACAGGGAGGTCTAATGAAAAACTGTTTTTT. The genes are TRBV6-6 and TRBJ1-4; 8 nucleotides align to TRBD1. CDR1 is MNHNY and CDR2 is SVGAGI in the germline V gene (reference sequence). This CDR3 is built from 16 residues. V shed 5 bases, J shed 3 bases, and the junction held 8 bases outside the gene matches.

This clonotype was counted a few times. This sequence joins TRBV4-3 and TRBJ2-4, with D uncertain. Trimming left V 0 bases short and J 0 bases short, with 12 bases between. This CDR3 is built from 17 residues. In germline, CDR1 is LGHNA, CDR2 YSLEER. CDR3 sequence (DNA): TGCGCCAGCAGCCAAGATCTAGTTTCAATAGCCAAAAACATTCAGTACTTC. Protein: CASSQDLVSIAKNIQYF.

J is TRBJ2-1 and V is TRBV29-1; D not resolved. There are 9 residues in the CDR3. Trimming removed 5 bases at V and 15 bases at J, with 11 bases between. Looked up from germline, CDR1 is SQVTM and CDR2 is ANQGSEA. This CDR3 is CSVHPLGFF. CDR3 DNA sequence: TGCAGCGTTCACCCCCTGGGGTTCTTC.

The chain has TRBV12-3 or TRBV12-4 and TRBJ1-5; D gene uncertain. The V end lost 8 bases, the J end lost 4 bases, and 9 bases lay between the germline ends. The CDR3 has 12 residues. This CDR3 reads CASCLSNQPQHF. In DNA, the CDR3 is TGTGCCAGCTGTCTCTCTAATCAGCCCCAGCATTTT.

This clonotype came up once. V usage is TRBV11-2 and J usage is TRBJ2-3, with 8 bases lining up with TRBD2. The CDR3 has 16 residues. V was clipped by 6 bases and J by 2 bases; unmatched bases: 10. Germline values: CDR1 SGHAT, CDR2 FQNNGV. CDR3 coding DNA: TGTGCCAGCAGTTCTCCGGGGGGGGTCCACACAGATACGCAGTATTTT. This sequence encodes CASSSPGGVHTDTQYF. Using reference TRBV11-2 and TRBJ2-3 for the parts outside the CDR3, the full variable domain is EAGVAQSPRYKIIEKRQSVAFWCNPISGHATLYWYQQILGQGPKLLIQFQNNGVVDDSQLPKDRFSAERLKGVDSTLKIQPAKLEDSAVYLCASSSPGGVHTDTQYFGPGTRLTVL.

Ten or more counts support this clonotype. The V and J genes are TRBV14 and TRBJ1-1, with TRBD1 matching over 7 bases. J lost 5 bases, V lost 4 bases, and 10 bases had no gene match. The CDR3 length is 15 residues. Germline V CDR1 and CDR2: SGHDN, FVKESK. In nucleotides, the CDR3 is TGTGCCAGCAGCCTTAGGGGGCAGGTTGGAACTGAAGCTTTCTTT. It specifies CASSLRGQVGTEAFF.

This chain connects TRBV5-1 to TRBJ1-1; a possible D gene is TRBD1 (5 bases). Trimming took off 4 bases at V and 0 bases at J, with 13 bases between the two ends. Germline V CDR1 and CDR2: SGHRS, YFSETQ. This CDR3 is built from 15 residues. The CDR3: CASSPTGVVNTEAFF. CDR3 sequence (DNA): TGCGCCAGCAGCCCGACGGGGGTGGTGAACACTGAAGCTTTCTTT.

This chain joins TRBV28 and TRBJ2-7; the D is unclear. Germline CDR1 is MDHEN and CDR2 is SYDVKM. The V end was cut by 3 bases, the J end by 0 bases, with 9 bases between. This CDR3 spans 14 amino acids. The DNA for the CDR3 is TGTGCCAGCAGTTTCGGTCAACCCTCCTACGAGCAGTACGTC. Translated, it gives CASSFGQPSYEQYV.

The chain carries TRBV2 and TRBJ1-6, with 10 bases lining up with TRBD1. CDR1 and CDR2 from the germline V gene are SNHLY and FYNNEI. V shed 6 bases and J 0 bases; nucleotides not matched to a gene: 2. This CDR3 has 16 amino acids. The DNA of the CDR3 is TGTGCCAGCAGGAGGGACAGGGGCTCCTATAATTCACCCCTCCACTTT. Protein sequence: CASRRDRGSYNSPLHF.

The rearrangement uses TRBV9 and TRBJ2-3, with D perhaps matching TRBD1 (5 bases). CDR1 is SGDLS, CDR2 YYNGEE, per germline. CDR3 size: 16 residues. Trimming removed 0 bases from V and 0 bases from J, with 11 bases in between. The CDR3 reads CASSVGARGSTDTQYF. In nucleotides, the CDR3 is TGTGCCAGCAGCGTAGGGGCAAGGGGAAGCACAGATACGCAGTATTTT.

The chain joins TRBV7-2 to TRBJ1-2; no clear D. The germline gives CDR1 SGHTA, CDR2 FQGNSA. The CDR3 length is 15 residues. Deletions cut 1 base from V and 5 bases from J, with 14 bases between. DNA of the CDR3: TGTGCCAGCAGCTTAGGGGTGATGGGAGGATATGGCTACACCTTC. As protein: CASSLGVMGGYGYTF.

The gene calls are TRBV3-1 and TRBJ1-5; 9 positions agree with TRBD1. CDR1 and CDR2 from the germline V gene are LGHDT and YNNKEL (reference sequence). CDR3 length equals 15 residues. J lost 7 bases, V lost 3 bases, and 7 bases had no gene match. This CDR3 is CASSQDRGQGQPQHF. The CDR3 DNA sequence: TGTGCCAGCAGCCAGGACAGGGGCCAAGGGCAGCCCCAGCATTTT.

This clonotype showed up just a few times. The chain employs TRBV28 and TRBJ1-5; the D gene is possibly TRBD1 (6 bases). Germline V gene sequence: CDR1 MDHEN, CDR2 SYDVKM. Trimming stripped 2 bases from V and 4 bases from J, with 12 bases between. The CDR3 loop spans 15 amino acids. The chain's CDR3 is CASSLDQGWNQPQHF. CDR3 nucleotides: TGTGCCAGCAGTTTAGACCAGGGGTGGAATCAGCCCCAGCATTTT.

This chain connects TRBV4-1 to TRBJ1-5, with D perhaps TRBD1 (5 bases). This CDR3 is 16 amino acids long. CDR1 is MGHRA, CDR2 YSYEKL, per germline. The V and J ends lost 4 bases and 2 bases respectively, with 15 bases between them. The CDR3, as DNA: TGCGCCAGCAGCCTCGCGCGGGGGACTGGCAATCAGCCCCAGCATTTT. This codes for CASSLARGTGNQPQHF.

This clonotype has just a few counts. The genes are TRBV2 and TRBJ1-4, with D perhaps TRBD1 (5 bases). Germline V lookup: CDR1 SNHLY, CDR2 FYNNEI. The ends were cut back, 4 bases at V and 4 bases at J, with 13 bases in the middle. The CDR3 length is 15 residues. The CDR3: CASSVQGPFNEKLFF. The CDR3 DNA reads TGTGCCAGCAGTGTGCAGGGCCCCTTTAATGAAAAACTGTTTTTT.

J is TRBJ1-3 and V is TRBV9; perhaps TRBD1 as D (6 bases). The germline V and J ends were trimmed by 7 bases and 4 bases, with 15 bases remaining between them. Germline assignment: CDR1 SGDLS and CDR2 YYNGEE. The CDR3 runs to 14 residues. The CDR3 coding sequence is TGTGCCAGCGGAACAGGGCCGCGGGGAAACACCATATATTTT. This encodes CASGTGPRGNTIYF.

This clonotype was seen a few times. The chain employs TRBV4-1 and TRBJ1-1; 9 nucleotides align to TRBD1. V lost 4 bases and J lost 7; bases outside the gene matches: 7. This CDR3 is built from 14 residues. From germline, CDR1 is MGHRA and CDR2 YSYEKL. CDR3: CASSLQGAVDEAFF. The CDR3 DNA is TGCGCCAGCAGCCTACAGGGGGCGGTGGATGAAGCTTTCTTT.

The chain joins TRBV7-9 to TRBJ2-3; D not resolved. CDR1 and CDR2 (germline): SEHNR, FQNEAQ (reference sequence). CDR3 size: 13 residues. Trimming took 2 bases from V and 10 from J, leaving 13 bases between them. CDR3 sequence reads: CASSLRSTVAQYF. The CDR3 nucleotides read TGTGCCAGCAGCTTACGTTCGACCGTTGCGCAGTATTTT.

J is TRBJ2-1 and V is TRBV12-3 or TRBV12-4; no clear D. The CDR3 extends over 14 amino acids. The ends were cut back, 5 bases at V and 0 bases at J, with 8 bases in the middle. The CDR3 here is CASSLFISYNEQFF. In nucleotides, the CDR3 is TGTGCCAGCAGTCTATTCATCTCCTACAATGAGCAGTTCTTC.